This passage covers 5 T cell receptor beta chains from one sample sequenced in a study of metastatic and nonmetastatic thyroid tumors. Each patient came to thyroid surgery without any prior treatment (of any kind). TCRdb re-called the PCR reads via MiXCR. The sample consists of some 38,000 clones, approximately 20% of them appearing once. What was sequenced was blood. The receptor set was obtained from a female donor with papillary thyroid cancer or a benign thyroid nodule (not recorded which). Some clones in this sample may be carry-over from other donors' samples.

As regards this clone: Compared with germline, one end of the junction differs, possibly owing to a read error. The CDR3 here is CASIYRAGVADTHYF. The CDR3 region has the DNA TGTGCCAGCATTTACAGGGCCGGAGTGGCAGATACGCATTATTTT. The V and J genes are TRBV28 and TRBJ2-3, with D perhaps TRBD1 (6 bases). This CDR3 contains 15 residues. CDR1 and CDR2 (germline): MDHEN, SYDVKM.

This chain connects TRBV19 to TRBJ2-1; 12 nucleotides line up with TRBD2. The CDR3 covers 17 residues. The germline CDR1 and CDR2 sequences are LNHDA and SQIVND (reference sequence). Losses at the gene ends were 5 bases for V and 7 bases for J; bases not matched to a gene: 12. The CDR3, as DNA: TGTGCCAGTAGTTCTCCGCCCGGACTAGCGGGACGGAATGAGCAGTTCTTC. Its protein is CASSSPPGLAGRNEQFF.

In this sample, this clone turned up a few times. The V and J genes are TRBV5-4 and TRBJ2-1; 7 bases line up with TRBD2. Germline loops: CDR1 SGHNT, CDR2 YYREEE (reference sequence). V was pared by 6 bases and J by 3 bases, with 9 bases of the junction left unmatched. The CDR3 is 15 amino acids. CDR3 region: CASNSRTSLYNEQFF. The CDR3 coding sequence is TGTGCCAGCAACTCCCGGACTAGTCTCTACAATGAGCAGTTCTTC.

This clone was counted at least ten times. The J gene is TRBJ2-1, the V gene TRBV15, with D possibly TRBD2 on 6 matching bases. The V end was cut by 0 bases, the J end by 3 bases, with 12 bases between. Germline V gene lookup returns CDR1 LNHNV and CDR2 YYDKDF (reference sequence). The CDR3 covers 16 residues. CDR3 nucleotide sequence: TGTGCCACCAGCAGAGAAGTGACTAGGAGCTACAATGAGCAGTTCTTC. It yields the protein CATSREVTRSYNEQFF.

The table lists this clone with a few counts. V usage is TRBV6-2 or TRBV6-3 and J usage is TRBJ2-1; 8 nucleotides align to TRBD1. CDR1 and CDR2 (germline): MNHEY, SVGEGT. This CDR3 region has 15 residues. The trim removed 4 bases at V and 8 bases at J, leaving 10 bases unmatched. The CDR3 DNA reads TGTGCCAGCAGTTCGGGACAGGTTATCTCGGATGAGCAGTTCTTC. It specifies CASSSGQVISDEQFF.